This T cell receptor (beta chain) was documented in a study of monozygotic twins with inflammatory bowel disease (dated by TCRdb to about 2019). About the study as a whole: The full study comprised 28 monozygotic twin pairs: nine German pairs (four IBD-concordant, five IBD-discordant) and 19 IBD-discordant Danish pairs. Each individual had, on average, about 151 000 unique TCRalpha sequences and 181 000 unique TCRbeta sequences available for analysis. The search for disease-associated traits relied mainly on comparing, within discordant pairs, IBD patients with their genetically identical healthy co-twins. Overall results and qualifications from the work: The results gave no support for a single strong signal or clonotype linked to IBD. Background noise and inter-individual variability may have been introduced into the repertoires by the differing immunosuppressive treatments among patients. TCRbeta repertoire diversity, by inverse Simpson index, was decreased in IBD patients compared with their healthy co-twins. Distinction between different T cell subtypes could not be achieved in the analysis. Compared with healthy twins, IBD patients shared fewer clonotypes with other individuals, and the difference was most pronounced in patients with signs of disease activity. Repertoire similarity did not differ between concordant and discordant twins, which could be due to limited statistical power.

A remark on this clonotype: Its antigen has not been determined.

Library prep was done by 5' RACE. The input for every TCR library was around 3,800 ng of total RNA. cDNA was synthesized with SMARTScribe reverse transcriptase in eight separate reactions per sample. During cDNA synthesis, template switching introduced unique molecular identifiers that contained a 6-nucleotide sample barcode. Two nested PCRs of roughly 15 and 9 cycles amplified the TCRalpha and TCRbeta cDNA, and bead purification followed each PCR. Before amplification, the cDNA was treated with uracil DNA-glycosylase and purified using the QIAquick PCR purification kit. The second PCR added Illumina TruSeq-compatible adapters along with sample-specific barcodes. Library quality and concentration were assessed using TapeStation and Qubit, and about 5 ng of each library was pooled. Sequencing of the pooled libraries was done on an Illumina HiSeq2500 single-index Rapid Run using custom sequencing primers and 2 x 100 bp reads. Processing in the source paper ran as follows. PCR and sequencing errors were corrected by UMI-based consensus assembly using MiGEC version 1.2.6. MiXCR version 2.1.1 was used to carry out V(D)J alignment, clonotype assembly and CDR3 extraction. To normalise gene usage, clonotype sharing and MAIT/NKT TCR abundance, the analysis used the top 1000, 10 000 and 20 000 clonotypes per sample. Diversity was computed as the inverse Simpson index with the vegan R package after downsampling to 27 000 UMIs. Statistical testing used paired Mann-Whitney U tests on the discordant twin pairs and applied Benjamini-Hochberg correction for multiple testing. Each CDR3 protein sequence appears as one entry after TCRdb reprocessed the reads, and no DNA is included. The V and J calls follow TCRdb's processing rather than the paper's. This sample's clone table shows about 160,000 distinct CDR3 sequences. The ten biggest clones cover 2.4% of the sample.

From each donor, an approximately 2.3 ml peripheral blood sample was drawn into PAXgene tubes and stored at -80 degrees C. Without T cell sorting, total RNA was isolated from whole blood using the PAXgene blood miRNA kit on an automated QIAcube. Deep TCRalpha and TCRbeta repertoire profiling with unique molecular barcoding was performed on peripheral blood of monozygotic twin pairs concordant or discordant for inflammatory bowel disease. Smoking habits were recorded for all twin pairs, with individuals classified as current, former or never smokers. CDR1 and CDR2 are drawn from the germline V gene (reference sequence): LGHDT, YNNKEL. The CDR3 spans 14 residues, from the cysteine through the phenylalanine. The nucleotide record is missing.

Sequencing input: blood. Here the chain combines TRBV3-1 and TRBJ2-7; the D call from TCRdb, TRBD1, cannot be confirmed without DNA. This sequence was found in a human donor with ulcerative colitis or Crohn's disease, or a healthy co-twin of an affected twin (not recorded which). The CDR3 corresponds to CASSQPGFMYEQYF.